This T cell receptor beta chain appears in the sequencing data of a study of CD8+ T cells in alopecia areata. Findings and limits, study-wide: Scalp samples also contribute reads from the resident alphabeta T cells found in normal skin. More clonal than normal scalp was lesional scalp, particularly alopecia totalis/universalis.

RNA extraction and reverse transcription yielded cDNA as sequencing template. Sequenced by immunoSEQ multiplex PCR; TCRdb stores in-frame clones only, minus some. The sample yields about 97,000 clones, approximately 42% seen once. V was pared by 2 bases and J by 4 bases, with 7 bases between. The CDR3 spans 13 residues. CDR1 and CDR2 from the germline V gene are SGHRS and YFSETQ. Notes on this clone: The target antigen is unknown.

Sequenced material: CD4+ T cells sorted from blood. This TCR came from a human donor with alopecia areata. V and J are TRBV5-1 and TRBJ1-5, with D hard to call. CDR3 sequence: CASSFGQNQPQHF. The CDR3, as DNA: TGCGCCAGCAGCTTTGGGCAGAATCAGCCCCAGCATTTT.